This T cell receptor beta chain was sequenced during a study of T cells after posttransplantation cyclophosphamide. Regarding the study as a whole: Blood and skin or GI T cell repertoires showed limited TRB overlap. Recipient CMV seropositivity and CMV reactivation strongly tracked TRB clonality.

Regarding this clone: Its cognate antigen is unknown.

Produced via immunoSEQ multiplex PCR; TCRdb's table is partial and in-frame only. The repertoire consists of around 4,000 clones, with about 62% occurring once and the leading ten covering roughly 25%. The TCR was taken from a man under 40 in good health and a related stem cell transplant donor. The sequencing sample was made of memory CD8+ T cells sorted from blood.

CDR3 DNA sequence: TGCGCCAGCAGTCCGAGAGGCGATTACCAAGAGACCCAGTACTTC. It translates to CASSPRGDYQETQYF. The chain has TRBV5-1 and TRBJ2-5; D remains ambiguous. This CDR3 is 15 amino acids long. V lost 5 bases, J lost 0 bases, and 14 bases lay in between. The germline CDR1 and CDR2 sequences are SGHRS and YFSETQ.